What follows are 8 T cell receptor beta chains derived from one specimen sequenced in a study of technical replicates of blood from a handful of donors. Assay: immunoSEQ multiplex PCR; the TCRdb copy retains only in-frame clones and omits some. Counted here are about 81,000 clones, 80% to 90% occurring once; the ten biggest clones make up around 4%. Sequenced material: PBMCs. These receptors all come from a human donor in good health. Some clones in this sample may be carry-over from other donors' samples.

V and J are TRBV11-2 and TRBJ1-1, with unresolved D. Trimming removed 5 bases from V and 1 base from J, with 8 bases in between. The CDR3 has 13 residues. Germline CDR1 and CDR2: SGHAT and FQNNGV. In DNA form, the CDR3 reads TGTGCCAGCAGCCTGCGGGGGAACACTGAAGCTTTCTTT. It encodes CASSLRGNTEAFF.

The V call is TRBV27, the J call TRBJ1-1; 8 bases line up with TRBD1. This CDR3 comprises 16 residues. Germline assignment: CDR1 MNHEY and CDR2 SMNVEV (reference sequence). V was pared by 4 bases and J by 5 bases, with 12 bases of the junction left unmatched. This chain's CDR3 is CASSWLGQGKATEAFF. In nucleotides, the CDR3 is TGTGCCAGCAGTTGGCTTGGACAGGGAAAGGCGACTGAAGCTTTCTTT.

The chain uses TRBV6-5 and TRBJ1-6; no clear D gene. The CDR3 sequence is 15 residues long. The germline gives CDR1 MNHEY, CDR2 SVGAGI. Trimming took 3 bases from V and 5 from J, leaving 11 bases between them. CDR3 nucleotides: TGTGCCAGCAGTTATAGCTCAGCGAATAATTCACCCCTCCACTTT. Protein sequence: CASSYSSANNSPLHF.

In its sample, this clone was seen once. The chain uses TRBV5-1 and TRBJ2-4; D is ambiguous. This CDR3 has 14 amino acids. Trimming cost V 0 bases and J 3 bases, with 7 bases left between them. Germline V CDR1 and CDR2: SGHRS, YFSETQ. Here the CDR3 reads CASSLGQVKNIQYF. CDR3 coding DNA: TGCGCCAGCAGCTTGGGCCAGGTCAAAAACATTCAGTACTTC.

The chain joins TRBV6-4 to TRBJ2-3, with 11 nucleotides matching TRBD2. The CDR3 has 16 amino acids. The V gene end was trimmed by 2 bases and the J gene end by 6 bases; junction bases not matched to a gene: 7. The germline V gene has CDR1 MRHNA and CDR2 SNTAGT. CDR3 DNA sequence: TGTGCCAGCAGTGACCTGACTAGCGGGGATCTGGATACGCAGTATTTT. Amino acid sequence: CASSDLTSGDLDTQYF.

The chain recombines TRBV10-1 with TRBJ1-5, with 9 bases lining up with TRBD1. There are 18 residues in the CDR3. From germline, CDR1 is WNHNN and CDR2 SYGVQD (reference sequence). Unmatched junction bases numbered 9, after V lost 3 bases and J lost 0 bases. CDR3 in DNA: TGCGCCAGCAGTGAATGGGACAGGGCTTACTATAGCAATCAGCCCCAGCATTTT. It yields the protein CASSEWDRAYYSNQPQHF.

The chain uses TRBV4-1 and TRBJ2-3; D is unclear. The CDR3 loop spans 12 amino acids. V lost 4 bases and J lost 6, with 8 bases in between. CDR1 MGHRA and CDR2 YSYEKL come from the germline V gene. CDR3 protein: CASSLPSDTQYF. DNA of the CDR3: TGCGCCAGCAGCCTCCCAAGCGATACGCAGTATTTT.

The V and J genes are TRBV18 and TRBJ2-3; 9 bases are shared with TRBD1. The CDR3 sequence is 16 residues long. V was clipped by 5 bases and J by 4 bases; unmatched bases: 10. The germline V gene encodes CDR1 KGHSH and CDR2 LQKENI. In nucleotides, the CDR3 is TGTGCCAGCTCATGGGCCGGGACAGGGTTTGCAGATACGCAGTATTTT. Its translation: CASSWAGTGFADTQYF.